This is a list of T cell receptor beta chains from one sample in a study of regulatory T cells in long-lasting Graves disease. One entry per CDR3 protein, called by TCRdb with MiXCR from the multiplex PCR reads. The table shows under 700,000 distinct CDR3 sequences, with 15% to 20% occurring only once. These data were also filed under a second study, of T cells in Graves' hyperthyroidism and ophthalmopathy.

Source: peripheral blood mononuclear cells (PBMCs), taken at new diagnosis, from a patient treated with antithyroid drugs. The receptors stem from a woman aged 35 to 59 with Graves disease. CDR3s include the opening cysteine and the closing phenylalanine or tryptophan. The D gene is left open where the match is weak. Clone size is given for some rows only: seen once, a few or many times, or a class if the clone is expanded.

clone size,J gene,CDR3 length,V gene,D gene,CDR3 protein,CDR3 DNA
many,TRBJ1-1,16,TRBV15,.,CATSKPQGRANTEAFF,TGTGCCACCAGCAAGCCACAGGGACGAGCGAACACTGAAGCTTTCTTT
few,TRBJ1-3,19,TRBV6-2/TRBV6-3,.,CASSYERTDIRRPGNTIYF,TGTGCCAGCAGTTACGAAAGGACAGATATAAGGCGCCCTGGAAACACCATATATTTT
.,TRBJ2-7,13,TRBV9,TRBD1,CASSGGQPGEQYF,TGTGCCAGCAGCGGGGGACAGCCGGGCGAGCAGTACTTC
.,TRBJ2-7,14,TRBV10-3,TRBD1,CATSAQGAGYEQYF,TGTGCCACGTCCGCTCAGGGGGCCGGCTACGAGCAGTACTTC
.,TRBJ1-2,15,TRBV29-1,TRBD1,CSVEARDRNNYGYTF,TGCAGCGTTGAAGCACGGGACAGAAATAACTATGGCTACACCTTC
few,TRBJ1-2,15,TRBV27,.,CASSLDVDTNYGYTF,TGTGCCAGCAGCTTAGACGTCGACACTAACTATGGCTACACCTTC
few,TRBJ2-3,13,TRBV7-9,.,CASSFPGRDTQYF,TGTGCCAGCAGCTTCCCAGGGAGGGATACGCAGTATTTT
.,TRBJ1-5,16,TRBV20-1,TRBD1,CSATAGTGGFNQPQHF,TGCAGTGCTACAGCCGGGACAGGGGGTTTTAATCAGCCCCAGCATTTT
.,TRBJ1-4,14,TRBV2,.,CASGYRRGNEKLFF,TGTGCCAGCGGGTACAGGAGAGGAAATGAAAAACTGTTTTTT
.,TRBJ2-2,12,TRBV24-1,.,CATSEGGGELFF,TGTGCCACCAGTGAAGGAGGGGGGGAGCTGTTTTTT
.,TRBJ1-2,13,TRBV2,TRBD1,CASSGQGEYGHTF,TGTGCCAGCAGCGGACAGGGGGAATATGGCCACACCTTC
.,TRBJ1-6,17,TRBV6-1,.,CASSGGGLVSGNSPLHF,TGTGCCAGCTCTGGGGGGGGGTTGGTATCGGGAAATTCACCCCTCCACTTT
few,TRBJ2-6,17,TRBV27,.,CASSLFVGFPGANVLTF,TGTGCCAGCAGTTTATTCGTCGGGTTCCCTGGGGCCAACGTCCTGACTTTC
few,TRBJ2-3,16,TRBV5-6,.,CASSLYPSRFTDTQYF,TGTGCCAGCAGCTTGTACCCTAGCAGATTCACAGATACGCAGTATTTT
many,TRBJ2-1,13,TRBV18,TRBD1,CAARQGDNNEQFF,TGTGCCGCTAGACAGGGAGACAACAATGAGCAGTTCTTC
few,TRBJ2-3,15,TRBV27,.,CASSLGGATTDTQYF,TGTGCCAGCAGTTTAGGCGGGGCGACCACAGATACGCAGTATTTT
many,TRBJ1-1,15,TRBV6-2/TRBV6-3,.,CASSYSVRGNTEAFF,TGTGCCAGCAGTTACTCGGTGAGGGGGAACACTGAAGCTTTCTTT
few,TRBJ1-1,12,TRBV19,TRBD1,CASFSGGTEAFF,TGTGCCAGTTTCTCAGGGGGCACTGAAGCTTTCTTT
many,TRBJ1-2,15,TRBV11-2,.,CASSLVRQGNYGYTF,TGTGCCAGCAGCTTAGTTCGGCAGGGGAACTATGGCTACACCTTC
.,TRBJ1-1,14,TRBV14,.,CASSPLALNTEAFF,TGTGCCAGCAGCCCGCTGGCCTTGAACACTGAAGCTTTCTTT
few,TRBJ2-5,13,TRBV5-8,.,CASSLIRQETQYF,TGTGCCAGCAGCTTGATCAGGCAAGAGACCCAGTACTTC
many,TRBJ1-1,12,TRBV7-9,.,CASSRVGTEAFF,TGTGCCAGCAGCCGGGTTGGCACTGAAGCTTTCTTT
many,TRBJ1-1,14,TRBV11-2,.,CASSPPLGGTEAFF,TGTGCCAGCAGCCCCCCTCTGGGAGGGACTGAAGCTTTCTTT
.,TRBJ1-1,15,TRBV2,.,CASSEGQYMNTEAFF,TGTGCCAGCAGTGAAGGTCAGTACATGAACACTGAAGCTTTCTTT
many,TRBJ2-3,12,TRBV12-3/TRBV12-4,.,CASGGLTDTQYF,TGTGCCAGCGGGGGACTCACAGATACGCAGTATTTT
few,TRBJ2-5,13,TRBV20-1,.,CSARDLVVETQYF,TGCAGTGCTAGAGATCTTGTCGTGGAGACCCAGTACTTC
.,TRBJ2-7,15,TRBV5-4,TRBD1,CASSLEGTGVDEQYF,TGTGCCAGCAGCTTGGAAGGGACAGGGGTTGACGAGCAGTACTTC
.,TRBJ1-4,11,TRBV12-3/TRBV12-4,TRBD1,CASSLRGPLFF,TGTGCCAGCAGTTTGAGGGGGCCACTGTTTTTT
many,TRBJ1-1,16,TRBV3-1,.,CASSQYLGSMNTEAFF,TGTGCCAGCAGCCAATATCTAGGGTCGATGAACACTGAAGCTTTCTTT
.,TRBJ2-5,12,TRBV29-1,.,CSASGGSETQYF,TGCAGCGCGAGTGGGGGATCAGAGACCCAGTACTTC
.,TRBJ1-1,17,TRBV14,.,CASSQIRTAAMNTEAFF,TGTGCCAGCAGCCAAATCCGGACAGCCGCTATGAACACTGAAGCTTTCTTT
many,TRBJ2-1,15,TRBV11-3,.,CASSLAGGTYNEQFF,TGTGCCAGCAGCTTAGCGGGGGGCACCTACAATGAGCAGTTCTTC
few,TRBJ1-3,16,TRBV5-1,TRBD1,CASSVTGINSGNTIYF,TGCGCCAGCAGCGTGACAGGGATAAATTCTGGAAACACCATATATTTT
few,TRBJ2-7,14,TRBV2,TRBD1,CASSVRGPGREQYF,TGTGCCAGCAGTGTCAGGGGGCCGGGTCGCGAGCAGTACTTC
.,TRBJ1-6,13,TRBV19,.,CASTTGTHSPLHF,TGTGCCAGTACGACAGGCACGCATTCACCCCTCCACTTT
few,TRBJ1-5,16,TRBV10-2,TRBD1,CASSLTGGLGNQPQHF,TGCGCCAGCAGTTTAACAGGGGGCTTGGGCAATCAGCCCCAGCATTTT
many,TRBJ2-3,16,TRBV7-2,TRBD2,CASSSRLAGGIDTQYF,TGTGCCAGCAGCTCCCGACTAGCGGGGGGGATAGATACGCAGTATTTT
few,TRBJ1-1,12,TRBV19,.,CAVGRGNTEAFF,TGTGCCGTAGGACGCGGTAACACTGAAGCTTTCTTT
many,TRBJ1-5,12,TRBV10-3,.,CAISRGDQPQHF,TGTGCCATCAGCCGCGGAGATCAGCCCCAGCATTTT
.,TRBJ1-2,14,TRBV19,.,CASSPPRELSGYTF,TGTGCCAGTAGTCCACCCCGCGAATTGTCCGGCTACACCTTC
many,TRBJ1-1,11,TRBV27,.,CASGRVTEAFF,TGTGCCAGCGGCAGGGTCACTGAAGCTTTCTTT
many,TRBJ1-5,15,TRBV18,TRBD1,CASSSGTGDYQPQHF,TGTGCCAGCTCATCCGGGACAGGGGACTATCAGCCCCAGCATTTT
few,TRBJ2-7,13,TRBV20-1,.,CSAAGPSRGEQYF,TGCAGTGCGGCGGGACCCTCAAGAGGGGAGCAGTACTTC
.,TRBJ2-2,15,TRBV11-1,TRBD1,CASSFTGGDTGELFF,TGTGCCAGCAGCTTCACAGGGGGCGACACCGGGGAGCTGTTTTTT
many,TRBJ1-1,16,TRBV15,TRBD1,CATSREGQPMNTEAFF,TGTGCCACCAGCAGAGAGGGACAGCCCATGAACACTGAAGCTTTCTTT
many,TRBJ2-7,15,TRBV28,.,CASSLLGQGSYEQYF,TGTGCCAGCAGTTTATTGGGGCAGGGCTCCTACGAGCAGTACTTC
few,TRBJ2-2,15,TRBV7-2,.,CASSLVATNTGELFF,TGTGCCAGCAGCTTAGTCGCAACGAACACCGGGGAGCTGTTTTTT
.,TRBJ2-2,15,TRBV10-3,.,CAISVLSTAGGELFF,TGTGCCATCAGTGTTTTATCCACAGCCGGCGGGGAGCTGTTTTTT
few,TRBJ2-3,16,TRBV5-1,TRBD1,CASYDRGQDPGDTQYF,TGCGCCAGCTACGACAGGGGGCAGGATCCAGGAGATACGCAGTATTTT
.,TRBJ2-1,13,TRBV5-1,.,CASSFGQRNEQFF,TGCGCCAGCAGCTTCGGACAGCGGAATGAGCAGTTCTTC